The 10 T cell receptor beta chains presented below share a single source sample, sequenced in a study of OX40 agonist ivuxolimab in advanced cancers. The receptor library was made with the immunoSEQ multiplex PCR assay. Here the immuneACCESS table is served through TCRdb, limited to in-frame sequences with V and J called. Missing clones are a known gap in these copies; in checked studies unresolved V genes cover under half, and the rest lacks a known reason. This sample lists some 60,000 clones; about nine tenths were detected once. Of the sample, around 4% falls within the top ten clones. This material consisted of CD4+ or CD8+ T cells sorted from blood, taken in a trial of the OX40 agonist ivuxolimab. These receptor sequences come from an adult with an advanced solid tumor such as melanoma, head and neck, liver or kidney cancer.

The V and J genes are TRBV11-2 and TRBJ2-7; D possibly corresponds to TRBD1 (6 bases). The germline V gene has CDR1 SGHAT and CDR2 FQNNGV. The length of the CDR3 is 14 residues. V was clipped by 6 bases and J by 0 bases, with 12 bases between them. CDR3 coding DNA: TGTGCCAGCAGTCCCTGGGACAACTCCTACGAGCAGTACTTC. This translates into CASSPWDNSYEQYF. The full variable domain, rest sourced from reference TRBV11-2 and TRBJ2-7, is EAGVAQSPRYKIIEKRQSVAFWCNPISGHATLYWYQQILGQGPKLLIQFQNNGVVDDSQLPKDRFSAERLKGVDSTLKIQPAKLEDSAVYLCASSPWDNSYEQYFGPGTRLTVT.

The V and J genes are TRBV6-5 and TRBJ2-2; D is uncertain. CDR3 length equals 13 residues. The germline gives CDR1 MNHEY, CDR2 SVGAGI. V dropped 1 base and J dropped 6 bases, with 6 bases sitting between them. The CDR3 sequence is CASSYLSAGELFF. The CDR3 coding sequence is TGTGCCAGCAGTTACTTGAGCGCCGGGGAGCTGTTTTTT.

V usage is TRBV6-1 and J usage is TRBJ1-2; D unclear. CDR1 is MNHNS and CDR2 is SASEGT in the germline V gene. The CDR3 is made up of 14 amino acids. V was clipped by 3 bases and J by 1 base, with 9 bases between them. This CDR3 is CASSERTINYGYTF. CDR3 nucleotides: TGTGCCAGCAGTGAGCGGACCATTAACTATGGCTACACCTTC.

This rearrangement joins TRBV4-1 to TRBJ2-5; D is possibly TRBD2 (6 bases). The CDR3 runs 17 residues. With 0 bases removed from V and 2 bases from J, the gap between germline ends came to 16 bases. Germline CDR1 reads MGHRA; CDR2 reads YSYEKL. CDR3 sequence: CASSQDVGGGIQETQYF. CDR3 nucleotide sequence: TGCGCCAGCAGCCAAGATGTGGGGGGAGGCATACAAGAGACCCAGTACTTC.

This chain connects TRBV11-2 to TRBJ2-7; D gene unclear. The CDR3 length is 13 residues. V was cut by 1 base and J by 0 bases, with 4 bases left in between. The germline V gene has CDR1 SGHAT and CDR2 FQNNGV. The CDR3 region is CASSLGISYEQYF. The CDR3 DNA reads TGTGCCAGCAGCTTAGGGATCTCCTACGAGCAGTACTTC.

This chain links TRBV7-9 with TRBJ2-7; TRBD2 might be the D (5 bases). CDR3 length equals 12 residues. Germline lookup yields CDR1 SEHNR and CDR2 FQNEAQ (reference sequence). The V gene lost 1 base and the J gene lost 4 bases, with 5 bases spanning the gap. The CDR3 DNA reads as TGTGCCAGCAGCTTAGGGGAGTACGAGCAGTACTTC. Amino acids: CASSLGEYEQYF.

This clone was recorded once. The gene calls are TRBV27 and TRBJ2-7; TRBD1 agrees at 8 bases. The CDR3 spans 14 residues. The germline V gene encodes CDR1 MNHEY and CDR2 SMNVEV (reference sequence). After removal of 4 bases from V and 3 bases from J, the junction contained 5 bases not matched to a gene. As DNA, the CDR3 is TGTGCCAGCAGTTGGACAGGGTCGGGCTACGAGCAGTACTTC. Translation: CASSWTGSGYEQYF.

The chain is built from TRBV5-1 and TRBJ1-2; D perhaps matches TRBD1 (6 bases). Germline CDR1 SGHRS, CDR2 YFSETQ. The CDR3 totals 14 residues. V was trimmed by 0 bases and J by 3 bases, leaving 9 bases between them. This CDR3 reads CASSLARTDYGYTF. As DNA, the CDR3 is TGCGCCAGCAGCTTGGCCAGGACAGACTATGGCTACACCTTC.

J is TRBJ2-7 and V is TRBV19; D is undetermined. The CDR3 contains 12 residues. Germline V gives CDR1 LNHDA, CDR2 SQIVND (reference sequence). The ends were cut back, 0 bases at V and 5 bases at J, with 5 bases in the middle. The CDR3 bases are TGTGCCAGTAGTATAGAAGGGAACGAGCAGTACTTC. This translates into CASSIEGNEQYF.

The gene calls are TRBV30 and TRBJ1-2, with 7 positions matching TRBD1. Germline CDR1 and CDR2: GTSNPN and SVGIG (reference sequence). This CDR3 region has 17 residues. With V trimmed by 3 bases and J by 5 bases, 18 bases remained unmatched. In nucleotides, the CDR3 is TGTGCCTGGAGCCAACCTGAAGACAGGGAAAGGATTTATGGCTACACCTTC. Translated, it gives CAWSQPEDRERIYGYTF. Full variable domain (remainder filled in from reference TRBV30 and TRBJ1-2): SQTIHQWPATLVQPVGSPLSLECTVEGTSNPNLYWYRQAAGRGLQLLFYSVGIGQISSEVPQNLSASRPQDRQFILSSKKLLLSDSGFYLCAWSQPEDRERIYGYTFGSGTRLTVV.